The source of this TCR beta chain is a study of blood T cell repertoires in COVID-19. TCRdb's table, derived via immunoSEQ multiplex PCR, lists solely in-frame clones and lacks some. The table lists under 200,000 clones, about 83% of them singletons. Germline V gene lookup returns CDR1 SQVTM and CDR2 ANQGSEA. There are 14 residues in the CDR3. The V end lost 8 bases, the J end lost 5 bases, and 21 bases lay between the germline ends. Sequencing was performed on peripheral blood. The V gene is TRBV29-1, the J gene TRBJ2-5; tentative D call: TRBD2 (6 bases). This clonotype was sampled from a woman of 80 years or more with COVID-19, enrolled during active disease. The CDR3 protein is CSPGGEGGSETQYF. Here the CDR3 DNA reads TGCAGCCCCGGGGGTGAGGGCGGGTCGGAGACCCAGTACTTC.